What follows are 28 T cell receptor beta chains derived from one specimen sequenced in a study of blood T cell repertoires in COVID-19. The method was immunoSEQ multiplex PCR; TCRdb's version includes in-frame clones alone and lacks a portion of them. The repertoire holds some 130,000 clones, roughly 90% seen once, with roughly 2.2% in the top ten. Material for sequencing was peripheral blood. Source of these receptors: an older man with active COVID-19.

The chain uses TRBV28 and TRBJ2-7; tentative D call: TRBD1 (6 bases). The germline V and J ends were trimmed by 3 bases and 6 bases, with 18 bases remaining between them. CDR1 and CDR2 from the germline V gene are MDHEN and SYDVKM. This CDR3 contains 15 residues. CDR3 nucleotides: TGTGCCAGCAGTTTCCTTCGGGCAGGGGTAGCCGAGCAGTACTTC. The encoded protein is CASSFLRAGVAEQYF.

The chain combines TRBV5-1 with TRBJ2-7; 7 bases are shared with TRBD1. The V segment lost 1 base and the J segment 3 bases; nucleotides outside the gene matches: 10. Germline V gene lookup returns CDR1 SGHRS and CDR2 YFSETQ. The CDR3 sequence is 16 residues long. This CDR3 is CASSLRPTGTVYEQYF. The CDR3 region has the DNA TGCGCCAGCAGCTTGCGGCCGACAGGGACCGTCTACGAGCAGTACTTC.

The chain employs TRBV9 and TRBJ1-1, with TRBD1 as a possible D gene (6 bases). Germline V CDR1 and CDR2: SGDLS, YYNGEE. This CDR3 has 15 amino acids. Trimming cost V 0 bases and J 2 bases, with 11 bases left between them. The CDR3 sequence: CASSVEGGVNTEAFF. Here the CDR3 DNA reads TGTGCCAGCAGCGTAGAAGGGGGGGTTAACACTGAAGCTTTCTTT.

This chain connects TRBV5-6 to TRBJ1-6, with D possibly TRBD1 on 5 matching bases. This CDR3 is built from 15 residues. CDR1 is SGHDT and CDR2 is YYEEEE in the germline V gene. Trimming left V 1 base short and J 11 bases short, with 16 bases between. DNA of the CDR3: TGTGCCAGCAGCTTGTGGTGGGGGGTCGAGGCACCCCTCCACTTT. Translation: CASSLWWGVEAPLHF. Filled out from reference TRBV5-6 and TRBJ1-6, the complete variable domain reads DAGVTQSPTHLIKTRGQQVTLRCSPKSGHDTVSWYQQALGQGPQFIFQYYEEEERQRGNFPDRFSGHQFPNYSSELNVNALLLGDSALYLCASSLWWGVEAPLHFGNGTRLTVT.

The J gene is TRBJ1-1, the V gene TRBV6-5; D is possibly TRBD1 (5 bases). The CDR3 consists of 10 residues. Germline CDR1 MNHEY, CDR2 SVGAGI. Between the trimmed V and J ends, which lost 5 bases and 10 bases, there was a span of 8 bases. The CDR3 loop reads CASSQGGAFF. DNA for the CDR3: TGTGCCAGCAGTCAGGGAGGAGCTTTCTTT.

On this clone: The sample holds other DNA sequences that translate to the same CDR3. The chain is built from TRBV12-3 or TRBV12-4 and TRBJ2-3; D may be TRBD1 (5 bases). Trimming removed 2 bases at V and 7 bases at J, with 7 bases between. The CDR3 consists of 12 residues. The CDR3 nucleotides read TGTGCCAGCAGTTTAAGGGGTAATACGCAGTATTTT. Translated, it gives CASSLRGNTQYF.

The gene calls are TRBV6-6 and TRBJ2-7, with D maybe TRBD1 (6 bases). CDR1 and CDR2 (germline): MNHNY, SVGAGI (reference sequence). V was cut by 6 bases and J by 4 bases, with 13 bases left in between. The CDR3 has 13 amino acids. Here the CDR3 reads CASSPGQTYEQYF. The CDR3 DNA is TGTGCCAGCAGCCCGGGACAAACTTACGAGCAGTACTTC.

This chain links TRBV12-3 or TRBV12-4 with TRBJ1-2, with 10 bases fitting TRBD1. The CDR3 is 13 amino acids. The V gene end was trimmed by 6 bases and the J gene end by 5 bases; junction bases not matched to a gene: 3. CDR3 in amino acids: CASSRGQGYGYTF. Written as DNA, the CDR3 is TGTGCCAGCAGCCGGGGACAGGGGTATGGCTACACCTTC.

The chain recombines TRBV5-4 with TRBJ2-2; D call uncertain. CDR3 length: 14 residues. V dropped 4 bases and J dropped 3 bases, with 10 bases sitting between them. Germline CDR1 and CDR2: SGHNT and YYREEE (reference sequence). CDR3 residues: CASSMDGDTGELFF. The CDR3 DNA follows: TGTGCCAGCAGCATGGACGGTGACACCGGGGAGCTGTTTTTT.

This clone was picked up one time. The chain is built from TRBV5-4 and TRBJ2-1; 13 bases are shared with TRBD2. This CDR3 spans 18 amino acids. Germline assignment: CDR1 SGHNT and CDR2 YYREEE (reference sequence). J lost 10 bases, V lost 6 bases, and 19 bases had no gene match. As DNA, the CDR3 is TGTGCCAGCACCTCAGGCGCTATGGGACTAGCGGGAAGAAACGAGCAGTTCTTC. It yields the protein CASTSGAMGLAGRNEQFF.

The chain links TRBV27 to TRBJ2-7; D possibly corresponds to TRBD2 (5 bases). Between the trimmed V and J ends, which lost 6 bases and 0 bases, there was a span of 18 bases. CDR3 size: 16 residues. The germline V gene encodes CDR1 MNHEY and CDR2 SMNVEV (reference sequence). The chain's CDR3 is CASSLASQGISYEQYF. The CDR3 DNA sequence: TGTGCCAGCAGCCTCGCTAGCCAAGGTATCTCCTACGAGCAGTACTTC.

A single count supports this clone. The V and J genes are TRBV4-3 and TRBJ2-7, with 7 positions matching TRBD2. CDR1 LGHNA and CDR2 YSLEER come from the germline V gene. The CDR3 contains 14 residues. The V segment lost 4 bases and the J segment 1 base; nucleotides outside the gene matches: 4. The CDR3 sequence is CASSRTSGSYEQYF. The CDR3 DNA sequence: TGCGCCAGCAGCCGGACTAGTGGGTCCTACGAGCAGTACTTC.

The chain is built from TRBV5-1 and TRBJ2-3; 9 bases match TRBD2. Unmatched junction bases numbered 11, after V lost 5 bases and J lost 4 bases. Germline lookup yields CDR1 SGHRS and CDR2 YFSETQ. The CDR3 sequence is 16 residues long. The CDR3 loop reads CASSSGGRAAADTQYF. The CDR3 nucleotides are TGCGCCAGCAGTAGCGGCGGGAGGGCCGCGGCAGATACGCAGTATTTT.

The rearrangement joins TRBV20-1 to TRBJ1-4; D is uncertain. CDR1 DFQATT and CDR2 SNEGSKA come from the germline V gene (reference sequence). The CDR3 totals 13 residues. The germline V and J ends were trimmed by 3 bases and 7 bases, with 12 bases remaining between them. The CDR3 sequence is CSASWPGSEKLFF. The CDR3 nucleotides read TGCAGTGCTAGTTGGCCGGGGAGTGAAAAACTGTTTTTT.

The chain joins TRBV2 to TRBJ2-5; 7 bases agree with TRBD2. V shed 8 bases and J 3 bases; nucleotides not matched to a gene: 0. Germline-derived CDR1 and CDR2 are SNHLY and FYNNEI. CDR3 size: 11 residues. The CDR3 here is CASGREETQYF. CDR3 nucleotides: TGTGCCAGCGGGAGGGAAGAGACCCAGTACTTC.

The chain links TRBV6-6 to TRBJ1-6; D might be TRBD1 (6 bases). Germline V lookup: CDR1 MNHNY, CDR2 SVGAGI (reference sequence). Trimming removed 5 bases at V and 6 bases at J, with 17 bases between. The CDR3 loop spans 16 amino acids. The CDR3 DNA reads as TGTGCCAGCAGTAGGGGGTCAGGGGAGGGTAATTCACCCCTCCACTTT. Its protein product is CASSRGSGEGNSPLHF.

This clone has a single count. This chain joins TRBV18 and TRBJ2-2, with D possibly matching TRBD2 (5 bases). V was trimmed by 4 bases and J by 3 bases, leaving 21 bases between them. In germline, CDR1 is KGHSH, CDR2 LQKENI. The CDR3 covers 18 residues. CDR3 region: CASSLYRRRGPDTGELFF. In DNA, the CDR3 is TGTGCCAGCTCACTATATCGGCGGAGAGGGCCGGACACCGGGGAGCTGTTTTTT.

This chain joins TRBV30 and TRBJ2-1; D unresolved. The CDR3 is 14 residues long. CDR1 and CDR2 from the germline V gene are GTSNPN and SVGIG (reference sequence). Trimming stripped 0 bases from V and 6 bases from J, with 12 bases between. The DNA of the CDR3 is TGTGCCTGGAGTGTACGGCGGCCGCCCAATGAGCAGTTCTTC. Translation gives CAWSVRRPPNEQFF.

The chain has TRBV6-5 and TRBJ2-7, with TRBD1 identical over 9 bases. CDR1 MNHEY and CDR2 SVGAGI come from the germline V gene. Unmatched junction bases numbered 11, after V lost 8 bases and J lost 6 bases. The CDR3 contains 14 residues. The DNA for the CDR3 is TGTGCCAGCCACGGGACAGGGACTTCGGGCGAGCAGTACTTC. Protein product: CASHGTGTSGEQYF.

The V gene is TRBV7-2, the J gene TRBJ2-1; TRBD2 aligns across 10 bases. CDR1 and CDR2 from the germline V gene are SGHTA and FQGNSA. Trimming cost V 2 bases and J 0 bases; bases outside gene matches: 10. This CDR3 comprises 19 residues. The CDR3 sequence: CASSLSSLAGTSSYNEQFF. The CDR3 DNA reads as TGTGCCAGCAGCTTAAGTTCACTAGCGGGGACTAGCTCCTACAATGAGCAGTTCTTC.

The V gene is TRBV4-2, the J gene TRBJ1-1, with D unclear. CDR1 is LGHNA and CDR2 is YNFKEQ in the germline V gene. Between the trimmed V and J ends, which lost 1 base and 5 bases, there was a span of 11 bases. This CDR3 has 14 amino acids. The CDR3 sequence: CASSQANSKTEAFF. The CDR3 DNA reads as TGTGCCAGCAGCCAAGCGAACAGTAAGACTGAAGCTTTCTTT.

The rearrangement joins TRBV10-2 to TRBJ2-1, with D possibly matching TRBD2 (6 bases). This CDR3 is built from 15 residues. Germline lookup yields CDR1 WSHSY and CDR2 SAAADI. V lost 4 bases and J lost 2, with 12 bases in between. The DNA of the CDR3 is TGCGCCAGCAGTGTATCACGGGGGACCTACAATGAGCAGTTCTTC. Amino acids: CASSVSRGTYNEQFF.

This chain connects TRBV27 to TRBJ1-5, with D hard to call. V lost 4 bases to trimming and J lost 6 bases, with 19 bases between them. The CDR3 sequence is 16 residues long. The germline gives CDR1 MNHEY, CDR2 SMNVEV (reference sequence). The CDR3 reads CASSSTPQLLGQPQHF. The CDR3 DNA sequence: TGTGCCAGCAGTTCAACCCCACAGCTTTTGGGTCAGCCCCAGCATTTT.

The DNA of the CDR3 is TGTGCCAGCAGCCCCGGGACATCGACCTACTTC. This codes for CASSPGTSTYF. This chain links TRBV7-9 with TRBJ2-7; tentatively, D is TRBD1 (6 bases). The CDR3 spans 11 residues. V lost 5 bases to trimming and J lost 13 bases, with 15 bases between them. The germline gives CDR1 SEHNR, CDR2 FQNEAQ (reference sequence).

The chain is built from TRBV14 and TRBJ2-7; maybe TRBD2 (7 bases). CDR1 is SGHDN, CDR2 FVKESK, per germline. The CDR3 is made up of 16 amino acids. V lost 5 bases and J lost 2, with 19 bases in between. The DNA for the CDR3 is TGTGCCAGCAGCGAATGGGGGGGGGCCCGACCCTACGAGCAGTACTTC. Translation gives CASSEWGGARPYEQYF.

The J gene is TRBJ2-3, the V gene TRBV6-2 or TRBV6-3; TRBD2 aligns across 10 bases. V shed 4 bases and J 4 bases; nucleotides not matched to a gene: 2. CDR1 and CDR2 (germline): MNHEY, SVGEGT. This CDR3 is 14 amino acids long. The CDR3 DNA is TGTGCCAGCAGTTGGCTAGCGGGAGCAGATACGCAGTATTTT. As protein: CASSWLAGADTQYF.

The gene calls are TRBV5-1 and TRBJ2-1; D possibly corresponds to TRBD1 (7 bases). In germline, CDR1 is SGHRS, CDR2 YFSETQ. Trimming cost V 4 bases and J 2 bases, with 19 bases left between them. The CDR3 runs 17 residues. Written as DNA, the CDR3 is TGCGCCAGCAGCCCGGGACAGCGGAGGGCCGCCTACAATGAGCAGTTCTTC. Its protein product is CASSPGQRRAAYNEQFF.

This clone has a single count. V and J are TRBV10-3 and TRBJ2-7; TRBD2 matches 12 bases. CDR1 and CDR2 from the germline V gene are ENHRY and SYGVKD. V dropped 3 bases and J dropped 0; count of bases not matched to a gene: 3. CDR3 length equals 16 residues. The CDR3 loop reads CAISDLTSGSSYEQYF. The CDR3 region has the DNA TGTGCCATCAGTGATTTGACTAGCGGGAGCTCCTACGAGCAGTACTTC.